This TCR beta chain is drawn from a study of technical replicates of blood from a handful of donors. Measured with immunoSEQ multiplex PCR; TCRdb has only the in-frame clones, and not every one. The table lists 68,000 or so clones, around nine tenths of them singletons. The CDR3 contains 16 residues. Germline assignment: CDR1 ENHRY and CDR2 SYGVKD. The trim removed 1 base at V and 4 bases at J, leaving 4 bases unmatched. The origin of this receptor is a human donor in good health. The rearrangement joins TRBV10-3 to TRBJ1-2, with 12 bases fitting TRBD1. Source material: T cells isolated from PBMCs. Here the CDR3 reads CAISEWDRGRGYGYTF. The CDR3 region has the DNA TGTGCCATCAGTGAGTGGGACAGGGGGCGCGGCTATGGCTACACCTTC.